The rows below give T cell receptor beta chains drawn from one sample of a study of shared clonotypes between healthy human individuals. The repertoire was sequenced with immunoSEQ multiplex PCR; TCRdb's copy has only in-frame clones and lacks some. This sample has roughly 2.5 million clones, with about 92% found just once. Sequences were obtained from naive CD4+ T cells sorted from blood. The receptors stem from a man aged 18 to 29 in good health. Each CDR3 is given with its conserved first and last residue. A D gene is named only where the DNA matches it firmly. Only some rows state a clone size, as once, few, many or a class for expanded clones.

d_gene	abundance	v_gene	j_gene	CDR3nt	CDR3aa
NA	NA	TRBV2	TRBJ2-3	TGTGCCAGCTATCTTACACCGACGATAAGCACAGATACGCAGTATTTT	CASYLTPTISTDTQYF
NA	NA	TRBV5-4	TRBJ2-2	TGTGCCAGCAGCTCTACGGCCAGCGCGAACACCGGGGAGCTGTTTTTT	CASSSTASANTGELFF
NA	once	TRBV6-1	TRBJ2-5	TGTGCCAGCAGGAAGGAGGCGTTGGGGACCCAGTACTTC	CASRKEALGTQYF
NA	NA	TRBV30	TRBJ2-1	TGTGCCTGGAGTCCCCCGAGCTCCTACAATGAGCAGTTCTTC	CAWSPPSSYNEQFF
TRBD1	NA	TRBV10-3	TRBJ2-7	TGTGCCATCAGTAATGGACAGGCCTCCTACGAGCAGTACTTC	CAISNGQASYEQYF
NA	NA	TRBV27	TRBJ1-6	TGTGCCAGCAGTTTACCCTCCCCTTCACCCCTCCACTTT	CASSLPSPSPLHF
TRBD1	NA	TRBV28	TRBJ2-7	TGTGCCAGCAGCGCAGGACAGGGGAGGCTGTACTTC	CASSAGQGRLYF
NA	once	TRBV4-1	TRBJ2-1	TGCGCCAGCAGCCAAGATAGGGCAGGGGGGAACAATGAGCAGTTCTTC	CASSQDRAGGNNEQFF
TRBD2	NA	TRBV7-2	TRBJ2-1	TGTGCCAGCAGCTTAGCGGCTAGCGGGAGTTACTACAATGAGCAGTTCTTC	CASSLAASGSYYNEQFF
NA	NA	TRBV27	TRBJ1-6	TGTGCCAGCAGTTTACGTAGGACAGATAATTCACCCCTCCACTTT	CASSLRRTDNSPLHF
NA	NA	TRBV7-9	TRBJ2-7	TGTGCCAGCAGCTTAGGTGGACCATCCTACGAGCAGTACTTC	CASSLGGPSYEQYF
TRBD1	NA	TRBV6-1	TRBJ2-5	TGTGCCAGCAGTTTGACAGGGGGCTTAGAGACCCAGTACTTC	CASSLTGGLETQYF
NA	NA	TRBV12-5	TRBJ1-5	TGTGCTAGTGGCGTTGGGGCAGGGGATCATCAGCCCCAGCATTTT	CASGVGAGDHQPQHF
NA	once	TRBV12-5	TRBJ2-7	TGTGCTAGTCAGGAGGCCCCCTACGAGCAGTACTTC	CASQEAPYEQYF
TRBD2	NA	TRBV9	TRBJ2-3	TGTGCCAGCAGCGGGGCGGGAGGGCCCGCTAGCACAGATACGCAGTATTTT	CASSGAGGPASTDTQYF
NA	NA	TRBV21-1	TRBJ2-7	TGTGCCAGCAGCAAAGTGGGACCGAGGGGGAGGGATCGGGGTTGCCTCCACGAGCAGTACTTC	CASSKVGPRGRDRGCLHEQYF
NA	NA	TRBV4-2	TRBJ2-3	TGTGCCAGCAGCCCCTTACTTCGGGGTATCACAGATACGCAGTATTTT	CASSPLLRGITDTQYF
NA	NA	TRBV6-5	TRBJ2-1	TGTGCCAGCAGTTACGGGGGAGTAGCGGCCAATGAGCAGTTCTTC	CASSYGGVAANEQFF
NA	NA	TRBV5-1	TRBJ1-1	TGCGCCAGCAGAGTGGGGGGAGGGACTGAAGCTTTCTTT	CASRVGGGTEAFF
NA	NA	TRBV28	TRBJ1-5	TGTGCCAGCAGTAGTCAAGAGGCCAAGAATCAGCCCCAGCATTTT	CASSSQEAKNQPQHF
NA	NA	TRBV2	TRBJ1-4	TGTGCCAGCCAAACTACAAACAGGGATGGGAAACTGTTTTTT	CASQTTNRDGKLFF
NA	NA	TRBV4-1	TRBJ2-3	TGCGCCAGCAGCCAAGAAAGGGTCGCGGGAACAGATACGCAGTATTTT	CASSQERVAGTDTQYF
TRBD1	NA	TRBV2	TRBJ1-6	TGTGCCAGCAGTAAGGACAGGGAAGAACCCCTCCACTTT	CASSKDREEPLHF
TRBD1	NA	TRBV5-8	TRBJ2-1	TGTGCCAGCAGGAGGACAGGGCCCAATATGGGGCGGGAGCAGTTCTTC	CASRRTGPNMGREQFF
NA	NA	TRBV6-5	TRBJ2-5	TGTGCCAGCAGTTCATGGGGTGCCTCAGAGACCCAGTACTTC	CASSSWGASETQYF
NA	NA	TRBV21-1	TRBJ2-6	TGTGCCAGCAGCATAGGCAGGGGGCGCCCCAGATCTGGGGCCAACGTCCTGACTTTC	CASSIGRGRPRSGANVLTF
NA	NA	TRBV7-2	TRBJ2-5	TGTGCCAGCAGCAACGGACGGAAATCCCAAGAGACCCAGTACTTC	CASSNGRKSQETQYF
TRBD1	NA	TRBV2	TRBJ2-5	TGTGCCAGCGGGGGACAGGGACCAGAGACCCAGTACTTC	CASGGQGPETQYF
NA	NA	TRBV5-1	TRBJ2-2	TGCGCCAGCAGCTTGGGACTAGCGAACACCGGGGAGCTGTTTTTT	CASSLGLANTGELFF